What follows are 23 T cell receptor beta chains derived from one specimen sequenced in a study of yellow fever vaccine responses in identical twins. MiXCR was run by TCRdb on the RT-PCR reads, yielding one entry per CDR3 protein. Here the sample spans about 4,200 distinct CDR3 sequences, approximately 85% being singletons. The starting material was T cells from blood (PBMCs), unsorted or a sorted subset (not recorded which), obtained before or after yellow fever vaccination (not recorded which). These receptors were obtained from a woman aged 18-30 years who received the yellow fever vaccine.

The V call is TRBV18, the J call TRBJ2-7; D ambiguous. The CDR3 extends over 14 amino acids. CDR1 and CDR2 (germline): KGHSH, LQKENI. V was shortened by 3 bases and J by 6 bases, with 15 bases between the two germline ends. The CDR3 region has the DNA TGTGCCAGCTCACCGAGGACGGAAGGGCTCGAGCAGTACTTC. Its protein product is CASSPRTEGLEQYF.

The V and J genes are TRBV29-1 and TRBJ2-1; 7 nucleotides agree with TRBD2. This CDR3 is 14 amino acids long. Germline values: CDR1 SQVTM, CDR2 ANQGSEA. The chain's CDR3 is CSAHSGFSYNEQFF. In nucleotides, the CDR3 is TGCAGTGCCCATAGCGGGTTTTCCTACAATGAGCAGTTCTTC.

This chain connects TRBV11-1 to TRBJ2-1; 7 bases are shared with TRBD2. The CDR3 totals 15 residues. The V gene end was trimmed by 1 base and the J gene end by 5 bases; junction bases not matched to a gene: 5. The germline V gene encodes CDR1 SGHAT and CDR2 FQDESV (reference sequence). The CDR3 coding sequence is TGTGCCAGCAGCTTAGTGTCTAGCGGTCACAATGAGCAGTTCTTC. Amino acid sequence: CASSLVSSGHNEQFF. The whole variable domain, filled in from reference TRBV11-1 and TRBJ2-1, reads EAEVAQSPRYKITEKSQAVAFWCDPISGHATLYWYRQILGQGPELLVQFQDESVVDDSQLPKDRFSAERLKGVDSTLKIQPAELGDSAMYLCASSLVSSGHNEQFFGPGTRLTVL.

This sequence joins TRBV11-1 and TRBJ2-1; 8 bases fit TRBD1. CDR1 and CDR2 (germline): SGHAT, FQDESV (reference sequence). The CDR3 is made up of 14 amino acids. Unmatched junction bases numbered 9, after V lost 6 bases and J lost 8 bases. In DNA form, the CDR3 reads TGTGCCAGCAGTGGACAGGGATCGTTCGATGAGCAGTTCTTC. This sequence encodes CASSGQGSFDEQFF.

This chain uses TRBV3-1 with TRBJ2-2, with D unresolved. Trimming removed 5 bases from V and 4 bases from J, with 8 bases in between. Germline V lookup: CDR1 LGHDT, CDR2 YNNKEL (reference sequence). This CDR3 region has 13 residues. CDR3 DNA sequence: TGTGCCAGCAGCACCTCGGGCACCGGGGAGCTGTTTTTT. Its translation is CASSTSGTGELFF.

V gene TRBV29-1 combines with J gene TRBJ2-6; D is undetermined. V was cut by 7 bases and J by 2 bases, with 9 bases left in between. The CDR3 consists of 13 residues. Germline values: CDR1 SQVTM, CDR2 ANQGSEA. The CDR3 bases are TGCAGCGGACTTTGGGCTGGGGCCAACGTCCTGACTTTC. It translates to CSGLWAGANVLTF.

The V and J genes are TRBV20-1 and TRBJ2-7; 8 bases are a match to TRBD1. J gave up 3 bases and V 5 bases, and 9 bases lay outside the gene matches. Germline CDR1 and CDR2: DFQATT and SNEGSKA (reference sequence). The CDR3 totals 14 residues. Here the CDR3 DNA reads TGCAGTGCTCACCACGCCGGGACAGGCTACGAGCAGTACTTC. It codes for CSAHHAGTGYEQYF.

This clonotype was observed a single time. This chain joins TRBV4-3 and TRBJ2-1; possibly TRBD2 for D (5 bases). There are 18 residues in the CDR3. V dropped 2 bases and J dropped 9 bases, with 26 bases sitting between them. Germline CDR1 LGHNA, CDR2 YSLEER. The CDR3: CASSQLAGPQSHGGEQFF. The DNA for the CDR3 is TGCGCCAGCAGCCAATTAGCCGGGCCGCAAAGCCACGGAGGTGAGCAGTTCTTC.

This chain links TRBV29-1 with TRBJ2-1, with D unclear. The CDR3 contains 11 residues. CDR1 and CDR2 from the germline V gene are SQVTM and ANQGSEA. V was trimmed by 3 bases and J by 12 bases, leaving 12 bases between them. CDR3 sequence reads: CSVDEGLRQFF. The CDR3 DNA sequence: TGCAGCGTTGACGAAGGGCTTCGGCAGTTCTTC.

V is TRBV5-4 and J is TRBJ2-3, with D hard to call. The CDR3 consists of 13 residues. Germline CDR1 reads SGHNT; CDR2 reads YYREEE (reference sequence). V was shortened by 2 bases and J by 1 base, with 5 bases between the two germline ends. The CDR3 sequence: CASSFARTDTQYF. The CDR3 coding sequence is TGTGCCAGCAGCTTTGCTCGCACAGATACGCAGTATTTT.

The V gene is TRBV10-1, the J gene TRBJ2-1; D is possibly TRBD1 (5 bases). Germline V gives CDR1 WNHNN, CDR2 SYGVQD (reference sequence). The CDR3 sequence is 16 residues long. With 3 bases removed from V and 8 bases from J, the gap between germline ends came to 20 bases. The CDR3 region is CASSDPGTDNQHEQFF. CDR3 nucleotide sequence: TGCGCCAGCAGTGATCCCGGCACGGACAACCAGCATGAGCAGTTCTTC.

This chain joins TRBV11-3 and TRBJ2-5; 11 bases match TRBD2. The CDR3 runs 16 residues. The V segment lost 6 bases and the J segment 5 bases; nucleotides outside the gene matches: 11. The germline gives CDR1 SGHNT, CDR2 YENEEA. CDR3 protein: CASSYRSGRVGETQYF. The CDR3 DNA sequence: TGTGCCAGCAGTTATCGTAGCGGGAGGGTGGGGGAGACCCAGTACTTC.

The CDR3 protein is CASSSGQGELGELFF. The CDR3 nucleotides are TGTGCCAGCAGCTCTGGACAGGGCGAGCTCGGGGAGCTGTTTTTT. V gene TRBV11-3 combines with J gene TRBJ2-2; 8 bases line up with TRBD1. Germline V gene sequence: CDR1 SGHNT, CDR2 YENEEA. This CDR3 is 15 amino acids long. With 4 bases clipped from V and 7 bases from J, the junction kept 8 bases outside the gene matches.

The rearrangement links TRBV5-3 to TRBJ2-7; TRBD1 agrees at 7 bases. TRBV5-3 is an open reading frame, and its role is uncertain. V shed 6 bases, J shed 0 bases, and the junction held 9 bases outside the gene matches. This CDR3 spans 15 amino acids. The DNA of the CDR3 is TGTGCCAGAATCCGGCTGGACAGGTACTCCTACGAGCAGTACTTC. This gives the protein CARIRLDRYSYEQYF.

The chain recombines TRBV3-1 with TRBJ2-7, with TRBD2 matching over 7 bases. CDR3 length equals 11 residues. V was pared by 9 bases and J by 5 bases, with 4 bases of the junction left unmatched. CDR1 and CDR2 from the germline V gene are LGHDT and YNNKEL (reference sequence). The CDR3 DNA is TGTGCCAGTGGGGAGGGGAACGAGCAGTACTTC. Translated, it gives CASGEGNEQYF.

The chain employs TRBV20-1 and TRBJ2-5; the D gene is possibly TRBD1 (5 bases). V shed 6 bases and J shed 5 bases, with 13 bases lying between them. This CDR3 region has 12 residues. Germline V CDR1 and CDR2: DFQATT, SNEGSKA (reference sequence). Written as DNA, the CDR3 is TGCAGTGCCCGCAGGGTCGGCGAGACCCAGTACTTC. Translated: CSARRVGETQYF.

The chain links TRBV2 to TRBJ2-1; D may be TRBD2 (5 bases). The length of the CDR3 is 16 residues. Trimming left V 2 bases short and J 4 bases short, with 15 bases between. Germline V gives CDR1 SNHLY, CDR2 FYNNEI. CDR3 nucleotide sequence: TGTGCCAGCAGTGAAAGGGCCATGAGCGGTTACAATGAGCAGTTCTTC. Protein: CASSERAMSGYNEQFF.

The chain couples TRBV13 to TRBJ2-3; possibly TRBD1 for D (5 bases). The germline V gene encodes CDR1 PRHDT and CDR2 FYEKMQ (reference sequence). This CDR3 has 17 amino acids. Between the trimmed V and J ends, which lost 0 bases and 0 bases, there was a span of 13 bases. CDR3 DNA: TGTGCCAGCAGCTTAGGAAACAGGAGAACTAGCACAGATACGCAGTATTTT. It translates to CASSLGNRRTSTDTQYF.

This chain links TRBV29-1 with TRBJ2-3, with a weak D call TRBD1 (5 bases). With 5 bases removed from V and 6 bases from J, the gap between germline ends came to 12 bases. Germline V gene lookup returns CDR1 SQVTM and CDR2 ANQGSEA. The CDR3 sequence is 12 residues long. Here the CDR3 DNA reads TGCAGCGTTAAGCAGGGCGCGGATACGCAGTATTTT. It is translated as CSVKQGADTQYF.

This clonotype was recorded once. The CDR3 spells CASSPPGGNNEQFF. The CDR3, as DNA: TGTGCCAGCTCACCACCCGGCGGGAACAATGAGCAGTTCTTC. The rearrangement links TRBV18 to TRBJ2-1; weak D call: TRBD2 (6 bases). Germline loops: CDR1 KGHSH, CDR2 LQKENI. The CDR3 runs to 14 residues. Trimming left V 0 bases short and J 5 bases short, with 8 bases between.

The chain is built from TRBV28 and TRBJ2-3, with a possible D match to TRBD1 (6 bases). This CDR3 region has 16 residues. Germline V gene sequence: CDR1 MDHEN, CDR2 SYDVKM. V was cut by 3 bases and J by 4 bases, with 17 bases left in between. The CDR3, as DNA: TGTGCCAGCAGTTTGATCGGAACAGGGCTTCCAGATACGCAGTATTTT. Translated: CASSLIGTGLPDTQYF.

This clonotype was seen only once. The chain joins TRBV29-1 to TRBJ2-1; a possible D gene is TRBD2 (5 bases). The CDR3 is 11 amino acids. The V end lost 6 bases, the J end lost 12 bases, and 15 bases lay between the germline ends. CDR1 and CDR2 (germline): SQVTM, ANQGSEA. The CDR3 DNA reads as TGCAGCGTCTCAGAGGCTAGCAGGCAGTTCTTC. Amino acid sequence: CSVSEASRQFF.

The rearrangement uses TRBV23-1 and TRBJ2-7; 8 positions agree with TRBD1. TRBV23-1 falls under the ORF class, with uncertain function. The trim removed 2 bases at V and 5 bases at J, leaving 8 bases unmatched. This CDR3 has 15 amino acids. The chain's CDR3 is CASSQRTGRFNEQYF. The DNA of the CDR3 is TGCGCCAGCAGTCAACGGACAGGGAGATTCAACGAGCAGTACTTC.